The 5 T cell receptor beta chains below all came from one sample that was sequenced in a study of blood T cell repertoires in COVID-19 (TCRdb year 2020). Library preparation employed the immunoSEQ multiplex PCR assay. TCRdb retrieved this table from immuneACCESS and kept in-frame rearrangements only. Not all clones are present; in checked studies, unresolved V genes account for under half, and no reason is known for the remainder. This sample lists around 150,000 clones; roughly 77% were detected once. The ten largest clones capture roughly 10% of the sample. Sequencing was carried out using peripheral blood. These TCRs come from a human donor in a cohort sampled during active COVID-19.

This clone was recorded once. Here the CDR3 reads CASSLDQGGSTEAFF. The CDR3, as DNA: TGTGCCAGCTCACTTGATCAGGGGGGTAGCACTGAAGCTTTCTTT. The gene calls are TRBV18 and TRBJ1-1, with TRBD1 identical over 7 bases. The CDR3 sequence is 15 residues long. V gave up 4 bases and J gave up 4 bases; unmatched junction bases: 9. Germline CDR1 is KGHSH and CDR2 is LQKENI.

As to this clone: At one end the junction does not follow the germline gene, possibly because of a read error. CDR3 bases: TGTGCCAGCAGTTACGGGGCAGGGCGGATTTTGGAACTCTTCTTC. Amino acid sequence: CASSYGAGRILELFF. The rearrangement links TRBV6-2 or TRBV6-3 to TRBJ1-2; D is perhaps TRBD1 (5 bases). This CDR3 has 15 residues. Germline assignment: CDR1 MNHEY and CDR2 SVGEGT.

The genes are TRBV18 and TRBJ1-2; 8 bases agree with TRBD1. Trimming cost V 2 bases and J 13 bases; bases outside gene matches: 12. The CDR3 spans 14 residues. Germline CDR1 KGHSH, CDR2 LQKENI. The CDR3 loop is CASSPRAGGSVSTF. CDR3 bases: TGTGCCAGCTCACCAAGGGCAGGGGGCTCCGTTTCCACCTTC.

This sequence joins TRBV27 and TRBJ2-4, with 8 bases matching TRBD2. The V and J ends lost 3 bases and 5 bases, in that order; junction bases with no gene match: 6. The CDR3 contains 15 residues. Germline CDR1 reads MNHEY; CDR2 reads SMNVEV (reference sequence). In DNA form, the CDR3 reads TGTGCCAGCAGTTTGGGGCGGGGGGCCCAAAACATTCAGTACTTC. Amino acid sequence: CASSLGRGAQNIQYF.

The chain is built from TRBV30 and TRBJ1-6; 10 bases agree with TRBD1. Trimming at V came to 4 bases and at J to 10 bases, leaving 4 bases not matched to a gene. This CDR3 has 13 residues. Germline V gene sequence: CDR1 GTSNPN, CDR2 SVGIG (reference sequence). The CDR3 DNA sequence: TGTGCCTGGACCGGGACAGGGGTCTCACCCCTCCACTTT. Translation: CAWTGTGVSPLHF.